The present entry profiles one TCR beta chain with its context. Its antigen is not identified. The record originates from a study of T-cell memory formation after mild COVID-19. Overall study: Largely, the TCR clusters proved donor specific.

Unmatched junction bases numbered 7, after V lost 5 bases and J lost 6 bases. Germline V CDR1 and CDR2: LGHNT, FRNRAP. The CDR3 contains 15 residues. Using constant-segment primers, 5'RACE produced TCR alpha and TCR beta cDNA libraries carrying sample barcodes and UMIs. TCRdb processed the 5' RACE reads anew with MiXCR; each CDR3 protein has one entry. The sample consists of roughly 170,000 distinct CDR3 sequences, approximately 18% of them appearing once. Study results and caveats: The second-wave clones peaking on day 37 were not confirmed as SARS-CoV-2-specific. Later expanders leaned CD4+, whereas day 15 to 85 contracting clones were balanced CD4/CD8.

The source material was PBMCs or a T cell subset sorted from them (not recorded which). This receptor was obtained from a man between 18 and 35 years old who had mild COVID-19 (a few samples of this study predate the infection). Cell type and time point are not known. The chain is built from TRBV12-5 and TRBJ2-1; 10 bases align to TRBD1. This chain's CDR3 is CASGGVGDRGNEQFF. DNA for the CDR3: TGTGCTAGTGGTGGCGTCGGGGACAGGGGCAATGAGCAGTTCTTC.